The clone carrying this T cell receptor (beta chain) was seen only a few times. The antigen is not known. The data derive from a study of beta chain features in type 1 diabetes. Study-level findings and limits: All four CD4+ subsets of Type 1 diabetes patients contained TCRB CDR3s that were moderately but significantly shorter. VDJ junctions from patients with type 1 diabetes contained fewer insertions and more deletions.

The whole isolated RNA underwent reverse transcription, so sequencing captured expressed TCRB transcripts. Generated by immunoSEQ multiplex PCR, the TCRdb table keeps only in-frame clones and is missing some. The table records roughly 160,000 clones, 8% to 9.5% of them present only once. Blood was drawn once from each donor into heparinised tubes. The draws averaged about 110 mL. Sorted cells reached over 95% purity in every population. The sequenced material came from central memory CD4+ T cells from blood. The TCR was taken from a woman in her late teens or twenties with type 1 diabetes.

The CDR3 nucleotides read TGTGCCAGCAGAGGCGGGGCGTCGAACACCGGGGAGCTGTTTTTT. It translates to CASRGGASNTGELFF. The rearrangement uses TRBV2 and TRBJ2-2, with TRBD2 as a possible D gene (6 bases). The CDR3 consists of 15 residues. CDR1 and CDR2 (germline): SNHLY, FYNNEI. Trimming took 6 bases from V and 0 from J, leaving 11 bases between them.